The present T cell receptor (beta chain) was sequenced within a study of shared clonotypes between healthy human individuals. CD45RO negativity and positive selection for CCR7 defined naive CD8 cells, a population that excluded terminally differentiated effector memory CD45RA+ cells. Looked up from germline, CDR1 is SGDLS and CDR2 is YYNGEE. There are 16 residues in the CDR3. Trimming left V 0 bases short and J 7 bases short, with 16 bases between. Generated by immunoSEQ multiplex PCR, the TCRdb table keeps only in-frame clones and is missing some. The table includes about 2.1 million clones, 93% detected once.

This TCR was sampled from a man younger than 35 in good health. Some clones in this sample may be carry-over from other donors' samples. The V and J genes are TRBV9 and TRBJ1-4, with D possibly being TRBD1 (5 bases). What was sequenced was naive CD8+ T cells from PBMCs. The CDR3 coding sequence is TGTGCCAGCAGCGTAGCTGGGGGGGAGGGGAGTGAAAAACTGTTTTTT. Protein product: CASSVAGGEGSEKLFF.